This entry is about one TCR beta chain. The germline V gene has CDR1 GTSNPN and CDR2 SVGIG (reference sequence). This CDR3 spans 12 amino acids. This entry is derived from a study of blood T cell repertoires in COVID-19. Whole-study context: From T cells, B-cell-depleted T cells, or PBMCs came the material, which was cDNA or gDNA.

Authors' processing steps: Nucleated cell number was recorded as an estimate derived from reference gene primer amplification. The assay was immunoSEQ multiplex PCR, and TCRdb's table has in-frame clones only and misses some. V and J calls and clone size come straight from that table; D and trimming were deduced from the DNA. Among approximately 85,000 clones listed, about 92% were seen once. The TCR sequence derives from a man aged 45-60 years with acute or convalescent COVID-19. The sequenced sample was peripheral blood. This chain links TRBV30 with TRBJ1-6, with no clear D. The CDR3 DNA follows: TGTGCGCGGGAAACTTGGAATTCACCCCTCCACTTT. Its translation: CARETWNSPLHF.